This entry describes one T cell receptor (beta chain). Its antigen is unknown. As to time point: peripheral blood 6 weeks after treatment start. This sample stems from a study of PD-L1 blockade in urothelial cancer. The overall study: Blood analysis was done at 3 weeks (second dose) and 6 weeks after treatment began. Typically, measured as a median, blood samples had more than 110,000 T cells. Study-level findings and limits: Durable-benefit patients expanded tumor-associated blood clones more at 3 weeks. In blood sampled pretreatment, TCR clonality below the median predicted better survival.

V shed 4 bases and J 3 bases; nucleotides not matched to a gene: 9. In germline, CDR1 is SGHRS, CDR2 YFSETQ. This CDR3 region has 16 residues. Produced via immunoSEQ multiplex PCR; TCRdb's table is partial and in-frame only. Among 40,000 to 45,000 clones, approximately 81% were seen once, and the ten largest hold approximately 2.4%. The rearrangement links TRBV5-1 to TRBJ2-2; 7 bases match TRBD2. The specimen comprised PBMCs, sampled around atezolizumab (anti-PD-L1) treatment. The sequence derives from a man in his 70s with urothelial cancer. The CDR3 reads CASSPGVGRDTGELFF. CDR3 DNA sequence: TGCGCCAGCAGCCCCGGAGTGGGGAGGGACACCGGGGAGCTGTTTTTT.